The 15 T cell receptor beta chains listed next were all sequenced from one sample in a study of blood T cell repertoires in COVID-19. TCRdb's copy holds only in-frame clones and misses some; the assay was immunoSEQ multiplex PCR. The table includes about 130,000 clones, 90% detected once. Sequencing used peripheral blood. These receptors all come from a man aged 50 to 60 with active COVID-19.

The V and J genes are TRBV5-8 and TRBJ2-5; 14 nucleotides agree with TRBD2. Germline assignment: CDR1 SGHTS and CDR2 YDEGEE. With 1 base clipped from V and 4 bases from J, the junction kept 9 bases outside the gene matches. CDR3 length: 18 amino acids. CDR3: CASSLTGTSGGGLETQYF. The CDR3 DNA sequence: TGTGCCAGCAGCTTGACCGGGACTAGCGGGGGAGGGCTAGAGACCCAGTACTTC.

J is TRBJ2-5 and V is TRBV9, with D perhaps TRBD1 (6 bases). Germline CDR1 reads SGDLS; CDR2 reads YYNGEE. The CDR3 is 15 residues long. Between the trimmed V and J ends, which lost 0 bases and 2 bases, there was a span of 11 bases. The CDR3 loop reads CASSVDQGLQETQYF. The CDR3 DNA reads TGTGCCAGCAGCGTAGACCAGGGGCTACAAGAGACCCAGTACTTC.

This chain uses TRBV27 with TRBJ2-1; 10 positions agree with TRBD1. The V gene end was trimmed by 2 bases and the J gene end by 6 bases; junction bases not matched to a gene: 7. The CDR3 covers 16 residues. Per the germline V gene, CDR1 is MNHEY and CDR2 is SMNVEV (reference sequence). CDR3 protein: CASSLTGTGEANEQFF. The CDR3 DNA reads as TGTGCCAGCAGTTTAACCGGGACAGGGGAAGCCAATGAGCAGTTCTTC.

J is TRBJ2-7 and V is TRBV19; 13 nucleotides align to TRBD2. Germline CDR1 LNHDA, CDR2 SQIVND (reference sequence). The CDR3 runs 19 residues. Trimming cost V 5 bases and J 2 bases; bases outside gene matches: 15. The CDR3 DNA reads TGTGCCAGTAGTCCTTGGCCGGCCTTACTAGCGGGAGGGACCTACGAGCAGTACGTC. Translation: CASSPWPALLAGGTYEQYV.

Written as DNA, the CDR3 is TGTGCCAGCAGCTTCTCCAGAGGGCAGGCCACAGATACGCAGTATTTT. Its protein is CASSFSRGQATDTQYF. The chain is built from TRBV11-3 and TRBJ2-3; TRBD2 might be the D (5 bases). This CDR3 has 16 residues. Between the trimmed V and J ends, which lost 3 bases and 2 bases, there was a span of 15 bases. Germline V gene lookup returns CDR1 SGHNT and CDR2 YENEEA.

This chain links TRBV2 with TRBJ2-1, with D possibly matching TRBD1 (6 bases). This CDR3 comprises 16 residues. Per the germline V gene, CDR1 is SNHLY and CDR2 is FYNNEI. Trimming removed 3 bases from V and 2 bases from J, with 14 bases in between. CDR3 coding DNA: TGTGCCAGCAGTGATGAGGAGACAGGCCCCTACAATGAGCAGTTCTTC. This codes for CASSDEETGPYNEQFF.

CDR3 in amino acids: CASSMTANQETQYF. The CDR3 nucleotides are TGTGCCAGCAGCATGACAGCGAACCAAGAGACCCAGTACTTC. The J gene is TRBJ2-5, the V gene TRBV5-8; maybe TRBD1 (5 bases). With 4 bases removed from V and 0 bases from J, the gap between germline ends came to 10 bases. The CDR3 has 14 residues. CDR1 SGHTS and CDR2 YDEGEE come from the germline V gene.

The chain links TRBV5-1 to TRBJ1-1; TRBD1 aligns across 7 bases. The CDR3 extends over 13 amino acids. CDR1 SGHRS and CDR2 YFSETQ come from the germline V gene. The ends lost 4 bases at V and 4 bases at J; junction bases unmatched: 4. CDR3 sequence: CASSGTASTEAFF. The CDR3 bases are TGCGCCAGCAGCGGGACAGCGAGCACTGAAGCTTTCTTT.

The chain combines TRBV11-3 with TRBJ2-5; D might be TRBD1 (5 bases). The germline gives CDR1 SGHNT, CDR2 YENEEA. The V end lost 0 bases, the J end lost 5 bases, and 7 bases lay between the germline ends. The CDR3 spans 13 residues. CDR3 protein: CASSLDRAETQYF. CDR3 coding DNA: TGTGCCAGCAGCTTAGACAGGGCCGAGACCCAGTACTTC.

The chain recombines TRBV7-2 with TRBJ2-1; D may be TRBD2 (5 bases). The CDR3 contains 12 residues. The ends were cut back, 8 bases at V and 8 bases at J, with 13 bases in the middle. Germline CDR1 is SGHTA and CDR2 is FQGNSA. The CDR3 loop is CASQHGVDEQFF. The CDR3 DNA is TGTGCCAGCCAACACGGGGTGGATGAGCAGTTCTTC. The full variable domain, with the rest looked up from reference TRBV7-2 and TRBJ2-1, is GAGVSQSPSNKVTEKGKDVELRCDPISGHTALYWYRQSLGQGLEFLIYFQGNSAPDKSGLPSDRFSAERTGGSVSTLTIQRTQQEDSAVYLCASQHGVDEQFFGPGTRLTVL.

This clone has a single count. The chain recombines TRBV19 with TRBJ1-1; 11 bases align to TRBD1. The trim removed 6 bases at V and 1 base at J, leaving 4 bases unmatched. Germline assignment: CDR1 LNHDA and CDR2 SQIVND (reference sequence). The CDR3 is made up of 15 amino acids. The CDR3 loop is CASSGQGAGNTEAFF. The CDR3 nucleotides are TGTGCCAGTAGCGGACAGGGGGCCGGGAACACTGAAGCTTTCTTT.

The chain couples TRBV12-3 or TRBV12-4 to TRBJ1-1, with D possibly matching TRBD1 (5 bases). The CDR3 runs to 12 residues. The V gene lost 7 bases and the J gene lost 5 bases, with 11 bases spanning the gap. The CDR3 DNA reads TGTGCCAGCACTGTGACAGATACTGAAGCTTTCTTT. Its translation: CASTVTDTEAFF.

The chain carries TRBV24-1 and TRBJ2-2; 10 bases line up with TRBD2. CDR1 is KGHDR and CDR2 is SFDVKD in the germline V gene. CDR3 length: 18 amino acids. The V segment lost 3 bases and the J segment 0 bases; nucleotides outside the gene matches: 6. This chain's CDR3 is CATSDKAGGITNTGELFF. CDR3 sequence (DNA): TGTGCCACCAGTGATAAAGCGGGAGGGATCACGAACACCGGGGAGCTGTTTTTT.

This clone has just a few counts. V gene TRBV4-1 combines with J gene TRBJ2-7; TRBD1 agrees at 9 bases. After removal of 4 bases from V and 6 bases from J, the junction contained 16 bases not matched to a gene. Germline V gives CDR1 MGHRA, CDR2 YSYEKL. The CDR3 totals 17 residues. The CDR3 region is CASSLHRGQGIVGEQYF. CDR3 bases: TGCGCCAGCAGCCTACACAGGGGGCAGGGAATAGTAGGCGAGCAGTACTTC.

For the CDR3, the DNA is TGTGCCAGCAGTCACGGGGGACAGCAGTCCTATGGCTACACCTTC. Amino acids: CASSHGGQQSYGYTF. The V gene is TRBV6-5, the J gene TRBJ1-2, with TRBD1 matching 7 bases. CDR3 length: 15 amino acids. Germline V gene sequence: CDR1 MNHEY, CDR2 SVGAGI. Losses at the gene ends were 5 bases for V and 4 bases for J; bases not matched to a gene: 10.